This TCR beta chain comes out of a study of T-cell reconstitution after alpha-beta-depleted transplantation in children. This clonotype was recorded at least ten times. The trim removed 5 bases at V and 4 bases at J, leaving 5 bases unmatched. The CDR3 has 14 amino acids. The authors prepared the TCRbeta library with unique molecular identifiers. Using its own MiXCR run on the PCR reads, TCRdb lists one record per CDR3 protein. The sample has hundreds of thousands of distinct CDR3 sequences; 15% to 20% are singletons. The chain is built from TRBV12-3 or TRBV12-4 and TRBJ2-1; 7 nucleotides line up with TRBD1. Sequencing was performed on PBMCs, mostly from graft donor cells, taken 360 days after TCRalphabeta/CD19-depleted stem cell transplant. This clonotype was sampled from a boy under two years old who had a stem cell transplant for Wiskott-Aldrich syndrome, so the T cells may come from the graft donor. The CDR3 DNA is TGTGCCAGCAGTATTCAGGGGGTGTACAATGAGCAGTTCTTC. Amino acids: CASSIQGVYNEQFF.